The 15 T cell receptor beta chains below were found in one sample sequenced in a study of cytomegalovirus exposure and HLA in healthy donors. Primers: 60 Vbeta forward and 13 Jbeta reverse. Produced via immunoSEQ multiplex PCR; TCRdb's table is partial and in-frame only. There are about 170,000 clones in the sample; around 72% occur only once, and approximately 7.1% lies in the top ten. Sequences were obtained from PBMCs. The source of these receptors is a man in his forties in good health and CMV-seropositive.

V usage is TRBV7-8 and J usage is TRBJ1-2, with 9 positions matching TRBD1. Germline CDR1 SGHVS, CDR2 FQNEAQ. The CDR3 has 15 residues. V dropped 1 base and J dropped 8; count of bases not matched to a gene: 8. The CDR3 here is CASSLELTGGGGYTF. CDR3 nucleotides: TGTGCCAGCAGCTTAGAGTTAACAGGGGGCGGAGGCTACACCTTC.

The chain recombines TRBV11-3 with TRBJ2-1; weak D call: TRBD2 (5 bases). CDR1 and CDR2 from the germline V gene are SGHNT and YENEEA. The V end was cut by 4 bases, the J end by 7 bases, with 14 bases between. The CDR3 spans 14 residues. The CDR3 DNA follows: TGTGCCAGCAGCTCACAAGGCGAGGGAAATGAGCAGTTCTTC. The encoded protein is CASSSQGEGNEQFF.

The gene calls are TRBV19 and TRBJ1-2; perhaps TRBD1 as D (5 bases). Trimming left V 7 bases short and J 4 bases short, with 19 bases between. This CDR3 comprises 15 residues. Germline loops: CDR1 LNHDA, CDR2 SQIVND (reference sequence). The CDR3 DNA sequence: TGTGCCAGTACCTCCCCCCGGGCAGGGCTCTATGGCTACACCTTC. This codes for CASTSPRAGLYGYTF.

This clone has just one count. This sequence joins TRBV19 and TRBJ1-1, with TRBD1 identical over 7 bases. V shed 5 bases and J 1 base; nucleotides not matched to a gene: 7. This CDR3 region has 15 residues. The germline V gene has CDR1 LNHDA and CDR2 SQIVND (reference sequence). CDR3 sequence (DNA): TGTGCCAGTAGTGCCAAGGGGGCGAGGAACACTGAAGCTTTCTTT. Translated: CASSAKGARNTEAFF.

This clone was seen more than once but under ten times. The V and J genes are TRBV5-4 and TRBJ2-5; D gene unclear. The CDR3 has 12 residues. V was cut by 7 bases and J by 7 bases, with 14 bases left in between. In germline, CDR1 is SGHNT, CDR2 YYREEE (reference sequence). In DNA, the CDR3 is TGTGCCAGCCTCTCGCAGTCAGGGACCCAGTACTTC. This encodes CASLSQSGTQYF.

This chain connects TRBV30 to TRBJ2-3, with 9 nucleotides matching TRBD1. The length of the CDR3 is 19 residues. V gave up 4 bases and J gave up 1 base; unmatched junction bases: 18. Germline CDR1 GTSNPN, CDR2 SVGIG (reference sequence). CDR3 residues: CAWNHGQGRVAGGTDTQYF. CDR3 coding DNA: TGTGCCTGGAACCACGGACAGGGGAGGGTAGCCGGGGGCACAGATACGCAGTATTTT.

CDR3 DNA: TGTGCCAGCAGCTTAGTAGGGGGCGCGGGGGGCTACACCTTC. This translates into CASSLVGGAGGYTF. This chain joins TRBV7-2 and TRBJ1-2; 7 bases map to TRBD1. V gave up 1 base and J gave up 8 bases; unmatched junction bases: 7. CDR3 length: 14 residues. Germline V gene lookup returns CDR1 SGHTA and CDR2 FQGNSA.

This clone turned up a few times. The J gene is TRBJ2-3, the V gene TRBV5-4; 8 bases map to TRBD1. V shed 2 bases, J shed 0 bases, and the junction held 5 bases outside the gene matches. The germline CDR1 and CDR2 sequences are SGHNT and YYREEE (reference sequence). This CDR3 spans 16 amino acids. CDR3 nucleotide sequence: TGTGCCAGCAGCTTACCGGGACAGGCAAGCACAGATACGCAGTATTTT. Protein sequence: CASSLPGQASTDTQYF. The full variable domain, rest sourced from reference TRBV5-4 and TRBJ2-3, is ETGVTQSPTHLIKTRGQQVTLRCSSQSGHNTVSWYQQALGQGPQFIFQYYREEENGRGNFPPRFSGLQFPNYSSELNVNALELDDSALYLCASSLPGQASTDTQYFGPGTRLTVL.

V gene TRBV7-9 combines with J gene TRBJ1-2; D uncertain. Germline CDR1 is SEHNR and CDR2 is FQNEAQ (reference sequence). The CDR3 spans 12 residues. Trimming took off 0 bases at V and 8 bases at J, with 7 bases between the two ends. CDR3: CASSLAAEGYTF. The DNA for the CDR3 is TGTGCCAGCAGCTTAGCAGCGGAGGGCTACACCTTC.

CDR3 protein: CASSSPSSRGRFYGYTF. The CDR3 nucleotides read TGTGCCAGTAGTTCCCCATCGAGCAGGGGCAGGTTTTATGGCTACACCTTC. This chain links TRBV19 with TRBJ1-2, with a weak D call TRBD1 (6 bases). Germline CDR1 LNHDA, CDR2 SQIVND (reference sequence). The CDR3 spans 17 residues. V was pared by 5 bases and J by 5 bases, with 24 bases between.

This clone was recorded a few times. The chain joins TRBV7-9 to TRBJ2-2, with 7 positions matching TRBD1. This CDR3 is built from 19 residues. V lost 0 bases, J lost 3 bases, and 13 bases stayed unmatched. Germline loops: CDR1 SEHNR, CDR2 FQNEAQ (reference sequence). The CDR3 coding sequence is TGTGCCAGCAGCTTAGCGTCCCCTTCTAGGGGGCTTCACACCGGGGAGCTGTTTTTT. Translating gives CASSLASPSRGLHTGELFF.

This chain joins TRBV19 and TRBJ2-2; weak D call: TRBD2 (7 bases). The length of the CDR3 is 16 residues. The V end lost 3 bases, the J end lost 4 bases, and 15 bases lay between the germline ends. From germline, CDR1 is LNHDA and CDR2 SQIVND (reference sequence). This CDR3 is CASSMGGGAGTGELFF. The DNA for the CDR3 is TGTGCCAGTAGTATGGGGGGGGGCGCGGGCACCGGGGAGCTGTTTTTT.

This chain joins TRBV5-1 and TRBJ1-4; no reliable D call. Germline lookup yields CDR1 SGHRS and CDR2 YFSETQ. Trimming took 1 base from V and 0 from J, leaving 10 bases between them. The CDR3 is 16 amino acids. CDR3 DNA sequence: TGCGCCAGCAGCTTGAAGGCGGCGGCAACTAATGAAAAACTGTTTTTT. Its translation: CASSLKAAATNEKLFF.

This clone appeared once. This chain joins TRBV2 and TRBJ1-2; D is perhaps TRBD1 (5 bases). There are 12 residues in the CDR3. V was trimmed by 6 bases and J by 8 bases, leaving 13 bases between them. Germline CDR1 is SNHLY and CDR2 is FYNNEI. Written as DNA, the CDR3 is TGTGCCAGCAGGGGGGGTCGGGACGGCTACACCTTC. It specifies CASRGGRDGYTF. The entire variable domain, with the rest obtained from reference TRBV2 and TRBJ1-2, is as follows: EPEVTQTPSHQVTQMGQEVILRCVPISNHLYFYWYRQILGQKVEFLVSFYNNEISEKSEIFDDQFSVERPDGSNFTLKIRSTKLEDSAMYFCASRGGRDGYTFGSGTRLTVV.

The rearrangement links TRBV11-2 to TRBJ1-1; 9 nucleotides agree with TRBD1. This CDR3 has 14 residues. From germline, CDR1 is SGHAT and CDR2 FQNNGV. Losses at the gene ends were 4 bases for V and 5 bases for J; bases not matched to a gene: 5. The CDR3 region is CASSSPGTGTEAFF. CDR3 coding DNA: TGTGCCAGCAGCTCACCCGGGACAGGGACTGAAGCTTTCTTT.